The 5 T cell receptor beta chains below were found in one sample sequenced in a study of T cell responses to AZD1222 COVID-19 vaccine. Generated by immunoSEQ multiplex PCR, the TCRdb table keeps only in-frame clones and is missing some. Found here are about 150,000 clones, more than 85% of them singletons; the top ten hold approximately 3.4%. The sequencing used peripheral blood, collected 28 days after the second AZD1222 dose. The receptors originated from an adult who received the AZD1222 COVID-19 vaccine.

V usage is TRBV30 and J usage is TRBJ2-7; the match to TRBD1 covers 11 bases. This CDR3 has 13 residues. V trimming: 8 bases; J trimming: 3 bases; junction bases outside the gene matches: 6. The germline V gene has CDR1 GTSNPN and CDR2 SVGIG (reference sequence). CDR3 loop: CATTGTGGYEQYF. The CDR3 DNA sequence: TGTGCCACGACCGGGACAGGGGGCTACGAGCAGTACTTC.

CDR3 DNA: TGTGCCAGCAGTGAAGCGGCGGGGGTTCCTCAGCCCCAGCATTTT. Translating gives CASSEAAGVPQPQHF. This chain uses TRBV6-1 with TRBJ1-5; TRBD1 is a possible D gene (5 bases). Germline V gene data show CDR1 as MNHNS and CDR2 as SASEGT. This CDR3 is 15 amino acids long. V was trimmed by 0 bases and J by 6 bases, leaving 12 bases between them.

The chain is built from TRBV30 and TRBJ1-5, with D perhaps TRBD1 (6 bases). V lost 0 bases to trimming and J lost 2 bases, with 11 bases between them. The CDR3 has 15 amino acids. The germline CDR1 and CDR2 sequences are GTSNPN and SVGIG (reference sequence). CDR3 DNA sequence: TGTGCCTGGAGTGTGGAGGGGGGAGGCAATCAGCCCCAGCATTTT. It specifies CAWSVEGGGNQPQHF.

This clone was picked up one time. J is TRBJ1-2 and V is TRBV27, with 7 bases lining up with TRBD1. Germline trimming cut 2 bases from V and 2 bases from J; bases unmatched to any gene: 2. The CDR3 contains 14 residues. Germline CDR1 is MNHEY and CDR2 is SMNVEV (reference sequence). In nucleotides, the CDR3 is TGTGCCAGCAGTTTAGGGACAGCAAACTATGGCTACACCTTC. Residues: CASSLGTANYGYTF.

The V call is TRBV10-1, the J call TRBJ2-5; 12 bases map to TRBD2. CDR1 and CDR2 (germline): WNHNN, SYGVQD (reference sequence). After removal of 3 bases from V and 7 bases from J, the junction contained 9 bases not matched to a gene. The CDR3 consists of 16 residues. The chain's CDR3 is CASSERTSGERGTQYF. Here the CDR3 DNA reads TGCGCCAGCAGTGAACGGACTAGCGGGGAGAGGGGGACCCAGTACTTC.